The following is a TCR beta chain sequence with its context. Other DNA sequences from this sample encode an identical CDR3 as well. This sample is drawn from a study of blood T cell repertoires in COVID-19. Generated by immunoSEQ multiplex PCR, the TCRdb table keeps only in-frame clones and is missing some. The sample consists of roughly 280,000 clones, about 85% of them appearing once. The J segment lost 1 base and the V segment lost 0 bases, leaving 2 bases of the junction unmatched. CDR1 is MNHEY, CDR2 SVGEGT, per germline. The CDR3 extends over 16 amino acids. Input material: peripheral blood. The chain employs TRBV6-2 or TRBV6-3 and TRBJ2-2; 7 nucleotides agree with TRBD2. The source is a man between 60 and 75 years old with acute or convalescent COVID-19. The CDR3 DNA follows: TGTGCCAGCAGTTACTCGGGCGGGGGGAACACCGGGGAGCTGTTTTTT. Its translation: CASSYSGGGNTGELFF.